Listed below are T cell receptor beta chains from one sample, sequenced in a study of cytomegalovirus exposure and HLA in healthy donors. This table comes from immunoSEQ multiplex PCR, and its TCRdb copy is limited to in-frame clones, with some not included. The sample includes about 90,000 clones, more than 55% of them seen just once. Sequencing was carried out using PBMCs. Receptors originate from a woman in her fifties or sixties in good health and CMV-seropositive. CDR3s include the opening cysteine and the closing phenylalanine or tryptophan. The D gene is left open where the match is weak. Only some rows state a clone size, as once, few, many or a class for expanded clones.

cdr3_nt cdr3_aa j_call d_call v_call clone_size
TGTGCCAGCAGTGTAGGGGGGGGCGGCACTGAAGCTTTCTTT CASSVGGGGTEAFF TRBJ1-1 NA TRBV2 NA
TGTGCCAGTAGTAATCGAGGGGGCGACGAGCAGTACTTC CASSNRGGDEQYF TRBJ2-7 TRBD1 TRBV19 NA
TGTGCCAGTAGTACCACAGGGGTCGGAGAGACCCAGTACTTC CASSTTGVGETQYF TRBJ2-5 TRBD1 TRBV19 NA
TGCGCCAGCACAGGGGAAGGTAGTGGCTACACCTTC CASTGEGSGYTF TRBJ1-2 NA TRBV10-2 NA
TGTGCCAGCAGCTCGCAAGAGACCCAGTACTTC CASSSQETQYF TRBJ2-5 NA TRBV27 NA
TGTGCCAGCAGCTCAGACTACATGGGGAATTCACCCCTCCACTTT CASSSDYMGNSPLHF TRBJ1-6 NA TRBV5-4 NA
TGTGCCAGCAGTTATGCCGGGACTAGCGGGGAGGAAGAGACCCAGTACTTC CASSYAGTSGEEETQYF TRBJ2-5 TRBD2 TRBV6-9 NA
TGTGCCAGCAGCGTCGGGGGTCCTAATGAAAAACTGTTTTTT CASSVGGPNEKLFF TRBJ1-4 NA TRBV9 NA
TGTGCCAGCAGCCCAGATCTCGCCTATGGCTACACCTTC CASSPDLAYGYTF TRBJ1-2 NA TRBV7-2 NA
TGCGCCAGCAGCCAAGGGACAGGTAATGAAAAACTGTTTTTT CASSQGTGNEKLFF TRBJ1-4 TRBD1 TRBV4-1 NA
TGTGCCAGCAGCTTTCAGGGGAGCACAGATACGCAGTATTTT CASSFQGSTDTQYF TRBJ2-3 NA TRBV7-6 NA
TGCGCCAGCAGCCTAGGGGGACGGGGACAAGAGACCCAGTACTTC CASSLGGRGQETQYF TRBJ2-5 NA TRBV4-1 NA
TGTGCCAGCAGCCGACTAGCGTTTCAAGAGACCCAGTACTTC CASSRLAFQETQYF TRBJ2-5 TRBD2 TRBV28 few
TGTGCCAGCACCGAAGGGACAGGGGCGTCCTACGAGCAGTACTTC CASTEGTGASYEQYF TRBJ2-7 TRBD1 TRBV2 few
TGTGCCAGCAGAGGGGTAGCAGATACGCAGTATTTT CASRGVADTQYF TRBJ2-3 NA TRBV6-6 few
TGTGCCAGCAGCTGGGACTCCTACAATCAGCCCCAGCATTTT CASSWDSYNQPQHF TRBJ1-5 NA TRBV7-2 NA
TGTGCCAGTAGCTTCCGGGACAGGGGTTTGAAGCCCCAGCATTTT CASSFRDRGLKPQHF TRBJ1-5 TRBD1 TRBV19 NA
TGTGCCAGCAGTCCATACTTGGAGACCCAGTACTTC CASSPYLETQYF TRBJ2-5 NA TRBV28 NA
TGTGCCAGCAGTCCCGCGGGGGGGTACGAGCAGTACTTC CASSPAGGYEQYF TRBJ2-7 TRBD2 TRBV28 once
TGCGCCAGCAGCTTGGAGGGACAGGGGCTCACAGATACGCAGTATTTT CASSLEGQGLTDTQYF TRBJ2-3 TRBD1 TRBV5-1 once
TGTGCCAGCAGTTTGGGGCAGGGGGCTGTATCACCCCTCCACTTT CASSLGQGAVSPLHF TRBJ1-6 TRBD1 TRBV28 few
TGTGCCAGTAGTACCCAACCCGGGACAGGGATGGGCAATCAGCCCCAGCATTTT CASSTQPGTGMGNQPQHF TRBJ1-5 TRBD1 TRBV19 NA
TGCGCCAGCAGCCAAGACGAGACAGGGTATGAAGGCTACACCTTC CASSQDETGYEGYTF TRBJ1-2 TRBD1 TRBV4-3 many
TGTGCCAGCAGCCACGGGGGGGCGACCACCGGGGAGCTGTTTTTT CASSHGGATTGELFF TRBJ2-2 TRBD2 TRBV7-2 few
TGCGCCAGCAGCAAAACGGTGAATGGGCTCGGAAACACCATATATTTT CASSKTVNGLGNTIYF TRBJ1-3 NA TRBV5-1 few
TGCAGCGCCAAGATAGGACAGGGGATGCTGTATTTT CSAKIGQGMLYF TRBJ2-3 TRBD1 TRBV29-1 NA
TGTGCCAGCTCAACCGGGACAGGGATATCCGAGCAGTACTTC CASSTGTGISEQYF TRBJ2-7 TRBD1 TRBV18 once
TGTGCCAGCAGCTTAGTACGCCAGGGGGCGGTTAGGGAAAAACTGTTTTTT CASSLVRQGAVREKLFF TRBJ1-4 TRBD1 TRBV7-8 few
TGCAGTGCTACCCGACAGATTCCCCAGCATTTT CSATRQIPQHF TRBJ1-5 NA TRBV20-1 NA
TGCAGCGTTGAACAGGGGGGAACCTACGAGCAGTACTTC CSVEQGGTYEQYF TRBJ2-7 NA TRBV29-1 few
TGCGCCAGCAGCCAAGGGGCAGCCAACCAAGAGACCCAGTACTTC CASSQGAANQETQYF TRBJ2-5 NA TRBV4-1 NA
TGCGCCAGCAGCCAAGATCTGGGACAGGGGGTTGGCTATGGCTACACCTTC CASSQDLGQGVGYGYTF TRBJ1-2 TRBD1 TRBV4-3 few
TGTGCCAGCAGCGGAACTTGGCGGGGGGAACCTTCTAGCACAGATACGCAGTATTTT CASSGTWRGEPSSTDTQYF TRBJ2-3 TRBD2 TRBV2 NA